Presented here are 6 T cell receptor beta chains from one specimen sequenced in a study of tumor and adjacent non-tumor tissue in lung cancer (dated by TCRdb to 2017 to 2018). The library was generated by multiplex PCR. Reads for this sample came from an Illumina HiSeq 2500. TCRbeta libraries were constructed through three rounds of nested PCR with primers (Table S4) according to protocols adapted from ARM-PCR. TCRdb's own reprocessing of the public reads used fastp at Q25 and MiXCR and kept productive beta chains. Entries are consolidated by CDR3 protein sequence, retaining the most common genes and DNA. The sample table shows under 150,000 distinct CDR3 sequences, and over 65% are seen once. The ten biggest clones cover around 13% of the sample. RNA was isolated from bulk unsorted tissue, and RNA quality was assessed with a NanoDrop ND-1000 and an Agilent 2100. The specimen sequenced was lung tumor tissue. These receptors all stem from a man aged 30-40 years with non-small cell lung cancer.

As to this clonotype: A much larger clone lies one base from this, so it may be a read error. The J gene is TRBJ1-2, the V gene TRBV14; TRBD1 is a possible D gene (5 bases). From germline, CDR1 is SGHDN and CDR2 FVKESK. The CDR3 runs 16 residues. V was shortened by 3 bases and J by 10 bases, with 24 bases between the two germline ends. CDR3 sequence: CASSQHPSGELQVYTF. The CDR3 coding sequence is TGTGCCAGCAGCCAGCATCCCTCGGGGGAGCTTCAGGTCTACACCTTC.

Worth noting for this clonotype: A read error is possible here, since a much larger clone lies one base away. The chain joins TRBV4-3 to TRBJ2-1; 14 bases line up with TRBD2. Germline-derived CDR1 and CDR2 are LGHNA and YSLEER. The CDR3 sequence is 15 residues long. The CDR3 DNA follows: TGCGCCAGCAGCCAGGGGACTAGCGGGGGCGATGAGGAGTTCTTC. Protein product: CASSQGTSGGDEEFF.

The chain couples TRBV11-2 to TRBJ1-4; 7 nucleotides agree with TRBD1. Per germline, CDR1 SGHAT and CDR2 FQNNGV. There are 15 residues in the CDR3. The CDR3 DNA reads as TGTACCAACAGCTTAGCGGGACAGCCTAATGAAAAACTGTTTTTT. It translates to CTNSLAGQPNEKLFF.

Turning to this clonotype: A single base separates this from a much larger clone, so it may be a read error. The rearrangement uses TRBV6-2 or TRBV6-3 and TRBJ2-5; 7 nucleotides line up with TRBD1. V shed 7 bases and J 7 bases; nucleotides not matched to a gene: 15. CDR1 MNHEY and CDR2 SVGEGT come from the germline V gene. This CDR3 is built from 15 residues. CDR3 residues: CASTSGQGDSVTQYF. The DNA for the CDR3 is TGTGCCAGCACCTCCGGGCAGGGGGATTCCGTGACCCAGTACTTC.

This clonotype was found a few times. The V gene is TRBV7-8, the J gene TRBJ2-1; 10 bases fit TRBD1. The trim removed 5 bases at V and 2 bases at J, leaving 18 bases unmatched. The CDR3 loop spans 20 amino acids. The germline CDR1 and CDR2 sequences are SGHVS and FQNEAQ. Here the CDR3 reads CASSSLSDRGRWGPYNEQFF. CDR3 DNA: TGTGCCAGCAGCAGCTTATCCGACAGGGGGCGGTGGGGTCCCTACAATGAGCAGTTCTTC.

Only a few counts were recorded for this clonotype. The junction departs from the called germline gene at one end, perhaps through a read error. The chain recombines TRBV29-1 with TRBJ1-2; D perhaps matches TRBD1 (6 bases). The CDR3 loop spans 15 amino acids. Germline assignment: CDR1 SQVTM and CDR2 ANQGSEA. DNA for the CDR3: TGTAGCGTCGATGTGGCAGGGGCGATCATGGGAGGCTACACCTTC. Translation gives CSVDVAGAIMGGYTF.